Given below is one TCR beta chain in context. The data were obtained in a study of blood T cell repertoires in COVID-19. The ends lost 4 bases at V and 0 bases at J; junction bases unmatched: 6. The germline V gene has CDR1 MDHEN and CDR2 SYDVKM. The CDR3 runs 16 residues. Profiled with immunoSEQ multiplex PCR; TCRdb holds only in-frame clones, not every one. The sample lists over 110,000 clones, roughly 88% occurring once. The J gene is TRBJ1-5, the V gene TRBV28; 7 positions match TRBD1. The receptor was isolated from a human donor in a cohort sampled during active COVID-19. What was sequenced was peripheral blood. CDR3 loop: CASSSSGGYSNQPQHF. The CDR3 nucleotides read TGTGCCAGCAGTTCCTCAGGGGGTTATAGCAATCAGCCCCAGCATTTT.